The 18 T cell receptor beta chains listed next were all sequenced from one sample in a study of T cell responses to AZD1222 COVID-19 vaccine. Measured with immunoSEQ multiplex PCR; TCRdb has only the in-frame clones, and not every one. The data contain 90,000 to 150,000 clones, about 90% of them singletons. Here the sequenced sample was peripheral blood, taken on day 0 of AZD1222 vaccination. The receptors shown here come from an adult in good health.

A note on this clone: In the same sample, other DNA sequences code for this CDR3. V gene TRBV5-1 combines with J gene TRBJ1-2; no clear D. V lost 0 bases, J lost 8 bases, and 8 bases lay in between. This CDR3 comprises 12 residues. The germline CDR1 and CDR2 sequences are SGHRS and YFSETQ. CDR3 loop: CASSLDASGYTF. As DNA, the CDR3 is TGCGCCAGCAGCTTGGACGCTTCGGGCTACACCTTC. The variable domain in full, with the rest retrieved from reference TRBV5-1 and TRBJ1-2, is KAGVTQTPRYLIKTRGQQVTLSCSPISGHRSVSWYQQTPGQGLQFLFEYFSETQRNKGNFPGRFSGRQFSNSRSEMNVSTLELGDSALYLCASSLDASGYTFGSGTRLTVV.

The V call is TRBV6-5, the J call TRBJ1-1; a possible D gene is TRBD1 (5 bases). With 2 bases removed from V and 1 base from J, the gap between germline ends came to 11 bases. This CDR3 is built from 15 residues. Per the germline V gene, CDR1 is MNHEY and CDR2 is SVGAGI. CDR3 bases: TGTGCCAGCAGTTACCCCCGGGGGAAGAACACTGAAGCTTTCTTT. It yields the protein CASSYPRGKNTEAFF.

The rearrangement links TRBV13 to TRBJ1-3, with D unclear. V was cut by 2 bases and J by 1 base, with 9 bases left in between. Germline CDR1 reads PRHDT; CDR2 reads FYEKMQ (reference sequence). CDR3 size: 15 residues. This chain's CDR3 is CASSLFSESGNTIYF. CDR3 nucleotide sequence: TGTGCCAGCAGCTTATTTAGCGAATCTGGAAACACCATATATTTT.

DNA of the CDR3: TGCGCCAGCAGCTTGGCCTCGGACAGGGGGTCTTCCGGGCAGTACTTC. Amino acid sequence: CASSLASDRGSSGQYF. This chain connects TRBV5-1 to TRBJ2-7; 10 bases line up with TRBD1. The CDR3 is 16 residues long. Per the germline V gene, CDR1 is SGHRS and CDR2 is YFSETQ. V dropped 0 bases and J dropped 9; count of bases not matched to a gene: 12.

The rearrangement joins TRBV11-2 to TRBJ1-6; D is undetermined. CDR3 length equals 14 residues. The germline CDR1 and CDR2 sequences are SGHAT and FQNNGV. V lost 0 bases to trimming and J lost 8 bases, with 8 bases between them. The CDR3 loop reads CASSLDGFDSPLHF. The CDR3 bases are TGTGCCAGCAGCTTAGACGGGTTTGATTCACCCCTCCACTTT.

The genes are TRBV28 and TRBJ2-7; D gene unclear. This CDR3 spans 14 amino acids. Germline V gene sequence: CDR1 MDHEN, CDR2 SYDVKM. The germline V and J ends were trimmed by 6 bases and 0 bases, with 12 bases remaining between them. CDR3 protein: CASRPLLLSYEQYF. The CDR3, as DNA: TGTGCCAGCAGACCTCTACTACTCTCCTACGAGCAGTACTTC.

The CDR3 region is CASSLRDRRPGANVLTF. The CDR3 DNA follows: TGTGCCAGCAGCCTAAGGGACCGCCGACCTGGGGCCAACGTCCTGACTTTC. The chain employs TRBV5-4 and TRBJ2-6, with D perhaps being TRBD1 or TRBD2 (5 bases each). V was shortened by 4 bases and J by 2 bases, with 16 bases between the two germline ends. The CDR3 consists of 17 residues. Germline loops: CDR1 SGHNT, CDR2 YYREEE (reference sequence).

DNA of the CDR3: TGTGCCAGCAGGGGGCCCTATGGCTACACCTTC. It codes for CASRGPYGYTF. The rearrangement joins TRBV28 to TRBJ1-2, with a weak D call TRBD1 (5 bases). V lost 6 bases and J lost 4, with 6 bases in between. The CDR3 extends over 11 amino acids. The germline gives CDR1 MDHEN, CDR2 SYDVKM.

DNA for the CDR3: TGTGCCAGTAGCCGAAGGGGCACCGCCTACGAGCAGTACTTC. As protein: CASSRRGTAYEQYF. The chain joins TRBV19 to TRBJ2-7; tentative D call: TRBD1 (5 bases). Germline lookup yields CDR1 LNHDA and CDR2 SQIVND (reference sequence). Trimming left V 6 bases short and J 2 bases short, with 14 bases between. The CDR3 length is 14 residues.

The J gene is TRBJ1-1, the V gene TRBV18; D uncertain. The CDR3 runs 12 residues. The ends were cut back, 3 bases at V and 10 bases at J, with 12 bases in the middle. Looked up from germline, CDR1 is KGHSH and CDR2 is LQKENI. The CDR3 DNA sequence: TGTGCCAGCTCACCCCGTGGAAGGGTAGCTTTCTTT. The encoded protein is CASSPRGRVAFF.

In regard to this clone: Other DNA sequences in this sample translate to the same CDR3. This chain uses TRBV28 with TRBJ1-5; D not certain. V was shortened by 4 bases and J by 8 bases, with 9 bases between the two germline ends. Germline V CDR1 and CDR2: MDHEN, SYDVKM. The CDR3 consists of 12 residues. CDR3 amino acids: CASSSLGKPQHF. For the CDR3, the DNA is TGTGCCAGCAGTTCCTTAGGGAAGCCCCAGCATTTT.

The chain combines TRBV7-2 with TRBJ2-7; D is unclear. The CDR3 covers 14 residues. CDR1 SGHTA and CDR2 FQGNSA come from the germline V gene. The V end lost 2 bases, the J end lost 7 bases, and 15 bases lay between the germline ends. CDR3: CASSLLGLGREQYF. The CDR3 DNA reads TGTGCCAGCAGCTTATTGGGTCTAGGTCGGGAGCAGTACTTC.

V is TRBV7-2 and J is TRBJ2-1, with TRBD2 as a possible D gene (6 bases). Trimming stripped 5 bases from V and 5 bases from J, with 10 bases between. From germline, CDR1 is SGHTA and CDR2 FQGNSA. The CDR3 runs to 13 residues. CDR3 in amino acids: CASSVWRDNEQFF. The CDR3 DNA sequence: TGTGCCAGCAGCGTCTGGAGGGACAATGAGCAGTTCTTC.

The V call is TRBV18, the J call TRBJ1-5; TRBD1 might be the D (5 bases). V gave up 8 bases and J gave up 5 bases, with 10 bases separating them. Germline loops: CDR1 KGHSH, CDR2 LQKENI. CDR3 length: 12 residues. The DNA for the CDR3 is TGTGCCAGCGGACCAGGGTATCAGCCCCAGCATTTT. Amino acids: CASGPGYQPQHF.

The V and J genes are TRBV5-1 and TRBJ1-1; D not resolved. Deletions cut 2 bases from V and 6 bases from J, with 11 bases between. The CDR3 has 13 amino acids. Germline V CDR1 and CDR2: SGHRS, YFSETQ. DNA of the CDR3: TGCGCCAGCAGCTTAAGAGGGTTGGCTGAAGCTTTCTTT. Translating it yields CASSLRGLAEAFF.

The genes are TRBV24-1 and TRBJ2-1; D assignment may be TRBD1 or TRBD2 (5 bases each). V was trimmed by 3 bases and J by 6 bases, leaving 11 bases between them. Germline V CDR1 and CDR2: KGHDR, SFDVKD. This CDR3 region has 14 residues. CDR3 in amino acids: CATSDGGPLNEQFF. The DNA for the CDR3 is TGTGCCACCAGTGATGGGGGACCCCTCAATGAGCAGTTCTTC.

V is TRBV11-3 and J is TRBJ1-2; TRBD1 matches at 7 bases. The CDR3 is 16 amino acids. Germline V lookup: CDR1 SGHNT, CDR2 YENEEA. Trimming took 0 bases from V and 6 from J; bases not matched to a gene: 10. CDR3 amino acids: CASSLELRDTGDGYTF. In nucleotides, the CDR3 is TGTGCCAGCAGCTTAGAATTACGGGATACAGGGGATGGCTACACCTTC.

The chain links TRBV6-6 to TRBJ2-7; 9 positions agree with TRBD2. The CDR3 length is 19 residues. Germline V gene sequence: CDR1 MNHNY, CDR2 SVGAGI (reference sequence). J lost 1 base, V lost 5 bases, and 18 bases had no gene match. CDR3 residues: CASSLFPPGLASGSYEQYF. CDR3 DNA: TGTGCCAGCAGTCTGTTTCCTCCGGGACTAGCTTCAGGATCCTACGAGCAGTACTTC.